A selection of T cell receptor beta chains follows, all from one sample in a study of patients and donors after allogeneic stem cell transplantation. TCRdb re-called the RT-PCR reads with MiXCR, one entry per CDR3 protein. The sample holds roughly 7,000 distinct CDR3 sequences, about 13% seen once. Input material: blood, either unsorted or a sorted T cell fraction (not recorded which). These TCRs come from a human donor who was either an allogeneic HSCT recipient or a stem cell or donor lymphocyte infusion donor (not recorded which). It is not recorded whose cells these are; they may come from a transplant donor. The CDR3 runs from the conserved cysteine through the conserved F or W. A D gene is named only where the DNA matches it firmly. Rows give clone size only sometimes, using once, few, many, or a class for an expanded clone.

V gene: TRBV12-3/TRBV12-4; J gene: TRBJ2-3; clone size: .; D gene: .; CDR3 DNA: TGTGCCAGCGTTTCTTCGGAGTTTTCAGATACGCAGTATTTT; CDR3 protein: CASVSSEFSDTQYF
V gene: TRBV4-1; J gene: TRBJ1-1; clone size: few; D gene: TRBD1; CDR3 DNA: TGCGCCAGCAGCCCACCACCGGACAGGGAGAACACTGAAGCTTTCTTT; CDR3 protein: CASSPPPDRENTEAFF
V gene: TRBV9; J gene: TRBJ1-1; clone size: many; D gene: TRBD1; CDR3 DNA: TGTGCCAGCAGCAGGGGGCACACGAACACTGAAGCTTTCTTT; CDR3 protein: CASSRGHTNTEAFF
V gene: TRBV7-9; J gene: TRBJ1-2; clone size: many; D gene: .; CDR3 DNA: TGTGCCAGCAGCTTCGGGAGAGAAGGCTACACCTTC; CDR3 protein: CASSFGREGYTF
V gene: TRBV15; J gene: TRBJ2-4; clone size: many; D gene: .; CDR3 DNA: TGTGCCACCAGCAGAGATCCCAAGAAAAACATTCAGTACTTC; CDR3 protein: CATSRDPKKNIQYF
V gene: TRBV7-2; J gene: TRBJ2-3; clone size: many; D gene: .; CDR3 DNA: TGTGCCAGCAGCTTTATCTGGTCTAGCACAGCAGATACGCAGTATTTT; CDR3 protein: CASSFIWSSTADTQYF
V gene: TRBV20-1; J gene: TRBJ1-5; clone size: many; D gene: .; CDR3 DNA: TGCAGTGCTATCGACAAGTATAGCAATCAGCCCCAGCATTTT; CDR3 protein: CSAIDKYSNQPQHF
V gene: TRBV4-3; J gene: TRBJ2-1; clone size: many; D gene: TRBD2; CDR3 DNA: TGCGCCAGCAGCCAAGATCCAGCGGGGACCTACAATGAGCAGTTCTTC; CDR3 protein: CASSQDPAGTYNEQFF
V gene: TRBV7-2; J gene: TRBJ2-1; clone size: .; D gene: .; CDR3 DNA: TGTGCCAGCAGCCAAGTCGTAAACTCCTACAATGAGCAGTTCTTC; CDR3 protein: CASSQVVNSYNEQFF
V gene: TRBV5-4; J gene: TRBJ2-4; clone size: .; D gene: TRBD1; CDR3 DNA: TGTGCCAGCAGCTTACATTCAGGGGGAGCCAAAAACATTCAGTACTTC; CDR3 protein: CASSLHSGGAKNIQYF
V gene: TRBV12-3/TRBV12-4; J gene: TRBJ1-1; clone size: many; D gene: TRBD1; CDR3 DNA: TGTGCCAGCAGTCCGTTACAGGGGGAGGACACTGAAGCTTTCTTT; CDR3 protein: CASSPLQGEDTEAFF
V gene: TRBV25-1; J gene: TRBJ2-7; clone size: .; D gene: TRBD2; CDR3 DNA: TGTGCCAGCAGTCGCAGCGGGGGTACCTACGAGCAGTACTTC; CDR3 protein: CASSRSGGTYEQYF
V gene: TRBV7-9; J gene: TRBJ1-1; clone size: many; D gene: .; CDR3 DNA: TGTGCCAGCAGCTTAATTCGCCCGTTTAACACTGAAGCTTTCTTT; CDR3 protein: CASSLIRPFNTEAFF
V gene: TRBV7-2; J gene: TRBJ2-1; clone size: .; D gene: .; CDR3 DNA: TGTGCCAGCAGCCTGGAGTGGGGGAATGAGCAGTTCTTC; CDR3 protein: CASSLEWGNEQFF
V gene: TRBV11-3; J gene: TRBJ2-2; clone size: .; D gene: TRBD1; CDR3 DNA: TGTGCCAGCAGGGACAGGGATAGCGGGGAGCTGTTTTTT; CDR3 protein: CASRDRDSGELFF
V gene: TRBV5-1; J gene: TRBJ1-1; clone size: many; D gene: .; CDR3 DNA: TGCGCCAGCAGCTTGGAGCTGGGCAGTAACACTGAAGCTTTCTTT; CDR3 protein: CASSLELGSNTEAFF
V gene: TRBV6-5; J gene: TRBJ2-2; clone size: .; D gene: .; CDR3 DNA: TGTGCCAGCAGGGCGCCAAGGGGGGAAGCGGGGGAGCTGTTTTTT; CDR3 protein: CASRAPRGEAGELFF
V gene: TRBV6-5; J gene: TRBJ1-5; clone size: many; D gene: .; CDR3 DNA: TGTGCCAGCAGTAACAACGGCGAGGATTGGCCCCAGCATTTT; CDR3 protein: CASSNNGEDWPQHF
V gene: TRBV2; J gene: TRBJ1-1; clone size: many; D gene: .; CDR3 DNA: TGTGCCAGCAGCTTAGACGGCATCTTCTTT; CDR3 protein: CASSLDGIFF
V gene: TRBV27; J gene: TRBJ2-7; clone size: .; D gene: .; CDR3 DNA: TGTGCCAGCAGTTTTTGGGGCGGCGAGCAGTACTTC; CDR3 protein: CASSFWGGEQYF
V gene: TRBV5-1; J gene: TRBJ2-3; clone size: .; D gene: .; CDR3 DNA: TGCGCCAGCAGCTTGGGGACGCAGACAGATACGCAGTATTTT; CDR3 protein: CASSLGTQTDTQYF
V gene: TRBV7-8; J gene: TRBJ1-1; clone size: .; D gene: .; CDR3 DNA: TGTGCCACAGGGTGGAACACTGAAGCTTTCTTT; CDR3 protein: CATGWNTEAFF
V gene: TRBV7-8; J gene: TRBJ1-4; clone size: few; D gene: .; CDR3 DNA: TGTGCCAGCAGCTTAGGTCTAGGGAGTGGTGAAAAACTGTTTTTT; CDR3 protein: CASSLGLGSGEKLFF